Below, 20 T cell receptor beta chains from the same sample are listed, as sequenced in a study of graft-versus-host responses after intestinal transplantation. Processing of graft tissue released intraepithelial and lamina propria lymphocytes. Assay used: immunoSEQ multiplex PCR; TCRdb lists only in-frame clones, some missing. The table lists 15,000 or so clones, roughly two thirds of them singletons. The sample here was ileum tissue, taken around 94 weeks after intestinal transplantation. Every receptor here comes from a human patient who received an intestinal transplant, so some T cells may come from the graft donor.

This clone was observed a handful of times. This rearrangement joins TRBV5-1 to TRBJ2-1, with 11 bases fitting TRBD2. V lost 3 bases to trimming and J lost 8 bases; unmatched junction nucleotides: 1. CDR1 SGHRS and CDR2 YFSETQ come from the germline V gene. The CDR3 runs to 13 residues. This CDR3 is CASSSLAGDEQFF. CDR3 DNA: TGCGCCAGCAGCTCACTAGCGGGGGATGAGCAGTTCTTC.

The chain joins TRBV9 to TRBJ1-3; D uncertain. Deletions cut 2 bases from V and 2 bases from J, with 11 bases between. The germline CDR1 and CDR2 sequences are SGDLS and YYNGEE. This CDR3 is 15 amino acids long. The CDR3 sequence: CASSVYREAGNTIYF. Written as DNA, the CDR3 is TGTGCCAGCAGCGTCTACCGTGAGGCTGGAAACACCATATATTTT.

The chain links TRBV4-3 to TRBJ2-1, with D possibly being TRBD2 (6 bases). V lost 0 bases and J 2 bases, leaving 17 bases between the germline ends. From germline, CDR1 is LGHNA and CDR2 YSLEER. The CDR3 contains 18 residues. In DNA form, the CDR3 reads TGCGCCAGCAGCCAAGATCTTTTGACGGACTACCCCTACAATGAGCAGTTCTTC. Amino acids: CASSQDLLTDYPYNEQFF.

The chain uses TRBV7-2 and TRBJ1-4; D gene ambiguous. CDR3 length: 13 amino acids. The V gene's germline CDR1 is SGHTA and CDR2 FQGNSA. V was pared by 5 bases and J by 12 bases, with 16 bases between. CDR3 residues: CASSPGTREQLFF. The CDR3 DNA sequence: TGTGCCAGCAGCCCCGGAACTAGGGAACAACTGTTTTTT.

In this sample, this clone turned up once. V and J are TRBV6-5 and TRBJ2-5; TRBD2 matches at 7 bases. Germline CDR1 MNHEY, CDR2 SVGAGI. The ends lost 6 bases at V and 7 bases at J; junction bases unmatched: 8. This CDR3 spans 13 amino acids. CDR3 sequence reads: CASSRGDDVTQYF. DNA for the CDR3: TGTGCCAGCAGCCGGGGGGACGACGTGACCCAGTACTTC.

The chain is built from TRBV21-1 and TRBJ2-7; TRBD1 is taken as the D call from the table, unchecked against the DNA. TRBV21-1 is a pseudogene. The CDR3 has 13 amino acids. The CDR3 sequence: CASSKQGAYEQYF. As DNA, the CDR3 is TGTGCCAGCAGCAAACAGGGGGCCTACGAGCAGTACTTC.

This sequence joins TRBV18 and TRBJ1-2, with TRBD1 identical over 9 bases. This CDR3 comprises 13 residues. J was trimmed by 6 bases and V by 5 bases; bases with no gene match: 4. CDR1 is KGHSH, CDR2 LQKENI, per germline. The CDR3, as DNA: TGTGCCAGCTCAGTGGGACAGGGAGATGGCTACACCTTC. It is translated as CASSVGQGDGYTF.

The chain is built from TRBV15 and TRBJ2-3; tentative D call: TRBD2 (5 bases). The V gene's germline CDR1 is LNHNV and CDR2 YYDKDF (reference sequence). The V end lost 5 bases, the J end lost 3 bases, and 12 bases lay between the germline ends. The CDR3 spans 14 residues. The CDR3 spells CATSRRGQTDTQYF. For the CDR3, the DNA is TGTGCCACCAGCCGCCGCGGGCAGACAGATACGCAGTATTTT.

The chain has TRBV5-1 and TRBJ1-2; D not resolved. The V end lost 0 bases, the J end lost 0 bases, and 6 bases lay between the germline ends. Germline-derived CDR1 and CDR2 are SGHRS and YFSETQ. This CDR3 is built from 14 residues. The CDR3 DNA follows: TGCGCCAGCAGCTTGGACAGATCTAACTATGGCTACACCTTC. Its translation is CASSLDRSNYGYTF.

The chain links TRBV4-3 to TRBJ2-3; perhaps TRBD1 as D (5 bases). Trimming took 0 bases from V and 2 from J, leaving 21 bases between them. CDR1 LGHNA and CDR2 YSLEER come from the germline V gene. CDR3 length: 19 amino acids. CDR3 protein: CASSQEPPTSGSYTDTQYF. The CDR3 nucleotides are TGCGCCAGCAGCCAAGAACCCCCTACTTCAGGGTCCTACACAGATACGCAGTATTTT.

V usage is TRBV12-5 and J usage is TRBJ2-1; 11 bases fit TRBD2. The germline V gene has CDR1 LGHNT and CDR2 FRNRAP. This CDR3 region has 18 residues. V shed 2 bases and J 2 bases; nucleotides not matched to a gene: 8. This chain's CDR3 is CASGLFHIAGGPYNEQFF. CDR3 bases: TGTGCTAGTGGTTTGTTCCACATAGCGGGGGGGCCCTACAATGAGCAGTTCTTC.

This chain joins TRBV19 and TRBJ1-1; D may be TRBD1 (5 bases). Trimming shortened V by 3 bases and J by 5 bases, and 10 bases separated the two germline ends. In germline, CDR1 is LNHDA, CDR2 SQIVND (reference sequence). This CDR3 contains 13 residues. The CDR3 DNA reads TGTGCCAGTAGTATTGATAGGGGAACTGAAGCTTTCTTT. Residues: CASSIDRGTEAFF.

This CDR3 is CASSLGGLIYEQYF. CDR3 DNA sequence: TGCGCCAGCAGCTTGGGGGGACTGATTTACGAGCAGTACTTC. V and J are TRBV5-1 and TRBJ2-7, with a weak D call TRBD2 (6 bases). Trimming pared 0 bases from V and 4 bases from J, leaving 11 bases between. Germline V lookup: CDR1 SGHRS, CDR2 YFSETQ. This CDR3 spans 14 amino acids.

The chain recombines TRBV7-9 with TRBJ2-3; a possible D gene is TRBD1 (6 bases). The V end was cut by 1 base, the J end by 0 bases, with 14 bases between. Germline assignment: CDR1 SEHNR and CDR2 FQNEAQ (reference sequence). This CDR3 comprises 17 residues. CDR3 sequence (DNA): TGTGCCAGCAGCTTAGTGGAAACAGGGCTCAGCACAGATACGCAGTATTTT. It codes for CASSLVETGLSTDTQYF.

The chain employs TRBV6-5 and TRBJ1-2; 9 nucleotides align to TRBD1. From germline, CDR1 is MNHEY and CDR2 SVGAGI. The CDR3 runs to 15 residues. Trimming took 2 bases from V and 4 from J; bases not matched to a gene: 5. Written as DNA, the CDR3 is TGTGCCAGCAGTTACCCTCGACAGGGGGTCTATGGCTACACCTTC. It is translated as CASSYPRQGVYGYTF.

The sample holds a few counts of this clone. This chain uses TRBV29-1 with TRBJ2-7, with 8 bases identical to TRBD1. CDR3 length: 13 amino acids. J lost 3 bases, V lost 5 bases, and 6 bases had no gene match. Germline assignment: CDR1 SQVTM and CDR2 ANQGSEA. The CDR3 loop is CSVLRDRNYEQYF. The CDR3 DNA sequence: TGCAGCGTTCTCCGGGACAGGAACTACGAGCAGTACTTC.

The chain combines TRBV5-1 with TRBJ2-7; TRBD2 matches 9 bases. This CDR3 comprises 16 residues. V shed 4 bases, J shed 2 bases, and the junction held 10 bases outside the gene matches. Germline CDR1 is SGHRS and CDR2 is YFSETQ. In DNA form, the CDR3 reads TGCGCCAGCAGCAGGTATGGAGCTAGCGGGACCTACGAGCAGTACTTC. This codes for CASSRYGASGTYEQYF.

The chain carries TRBV18 and TRBJ1-4; 7 bases agree with TRBD1. V lost 0 bases, J lost 5 bases, and 3 bases stayed unmatched. The CDR3 consists of 15 residues. Germline assignment: CDR1 KGHSH and CDR2 LQKENI. The CDR3 spells CASSPPGRGNEKLFF. In nucleotides, the CDR3 is TGTGCCAGCTCACCACCGGGCAGGGGGAATGAAAAACTGTTTTTT. Combining the CDR3 with reference TRBV18 and TRBJ1-4 gives the whole variable domain NAGVMQNPRHLVRRRGQEARLRCSPMKGHSHVYWYRQLPEEGLKFMVYLQKENIIDESGMPKERFSAEFPKEGPSILRIQQVVRGDSAAYFCASSPPGRGNEKLFFGSGTQLSVL.

The J gene is TRBJ2-5, the V gene TRBV5-1; 7 positions match TRBD1. TRBJ2-7 matches the DNA end more closely, so the J call is doubtful. The V gene's germline CDR1 is SGHRS and CDR2 YFSETQ. The CDR3 consists of 13 residues. This chain's CDR3 is CASSWDSSYEQYF. CDR3 nucleotide sequence: TGCGCCAGCAGCTGGGACAGTTCCTACGAGCAGTACTTC.

This clone appeared a few times. Sequence at one end of the junction differs from germline and may be a read error. The CDR3 nucleotides are TGTGCCAGCACTGAACGGGCGGGACACTATGGCTACACCTTC. It is translated as CASTERAGHYGYTF. V is TRBV6-1 and J is TRBJ1-2, with D tentatively TRBD1 (5 bases). The CDR3 loop spans 14 amino acids. Germline assignment: CDR1 MNHNS and CDR2 SASEGT.